A selection of T cell receptor beta chains follows, all from one sample in a study of blood T cell repertoires in COVID-19. Sequencing was performed with immunoSEQ multiplex PCR; in TCRdb, only in-frame clones are kept and a portion is missing. The data show fewer than 250,000 clones, approximately 90% seen once. Sequencing was done on a sample of PBMCs or T cells enriched from blood (not recorded which). The receptors were sampled from a woman in her 30s with acute COVID-19. The CDR3 runs from the conserved cysteine through the conserved F or W. A D gene is named only where the DNA matches it firmly. A row's size may be missing; if present it is once, few, many or a size class.

.,.,TRBV6-2/TRBV6-3,TRBJ1-1,TGTGCCAGCAGTAGCCCGACAGTGTTTACTGAAGCTTTCTTT,CASSSPTVFTEAFF
few,TRBD1,TRBV3-1/TRBV3-2,TRBJ1-2,TGTGCCAGCAGCCAAGCTGGGACAGTTCAATTCACCTTC,CASSQAGTVQFTF
once,TRBD1,TRBV7-9,TRBJ2-7,TGTGCCAGCAGCTTAGGACAGGGGACCTACGAGCAGTACTTC,CASSLGQGTYEQYF
.,TRBD1,TRBV5-5,TRBJ1-2,TGTGCCAGCAGCTTGATCGGACAGGGTGGCTACACCTTC,CASSLIGQGGYTF
.,TRBD1,TRBV30,TRBJ1-1,TGTGCCTGGAGTGGACAGGGGGGCACTGAAGCTTTCTTT,CAWSGQGGTEAFF
.,TRBD1,TRBV5-4,TRBJ1-2,TGTGCCAGCAGCATTCCCGGGACAGGGTTGGGTAACGACTATGGCTACACCTTC,CASSIPGTGLGNDYGYTF
.,TRBD1,TRBV6-5,TRBJ2-7,TGTGCCAGCAGGTACCGGGACAGCGACTCCTACGAGCAGTACTTC,CASRYRDSDSYEQYF
.,TRBD1,TRBV7-9,TRBJ2-5,TGTGCCAGCAGCCGGGACAGACAGTACTTC,CASSRDRQYF
.,.,TRBV7-9,TRBJ2-7,TGTGCCAGCAGCTCCAAGGGAGGAGGCGCCTACGAGCAGTACTTC,CASSSKGGGAYEQYF
.,.,TRBV6-2/TRBV6-3,TRBJ1-2,TGTGCCAGCAGCCCGGACGAGGGGGAAAATGGCTACACCTTC,CASSPDEGENGYTF
.,.,TRBV19,TRBJ1-1,TGTGCCAGTAAATCGGGGAGGTGGTTAGAGTGGAACACTGAAGCTTTCTTT,CASKSGRWLEWNTEAFF
.,TRBD1,TRBV7-9,TRBJ1-4,TGTGCCAGCAGCTCGCCGGACAGGGGCGGGGAAAAACTGTTTTTT,CASSSPDRGGEKLFF
.,.,TRBV18,TRBJ1-1,TGTGCCAGCTCACCAGAAACAGGGCGCAACACTGAAGCTTTCTTT,CASSPETGRNTEAFF
.,TRBD1,TRBV5-1,TRBJ1-2,TGCGCCAGCAGCCCACAACAGGGGGCGAGGTATGGCTACACCTTC,CASSPQQGARYGYTF
.,.,TRBV7-9,TRBJ2-5,TGTGCCAGCAGCCTAAAGCCTGAGACCCAGTACTTC,CASSLKPETQYF
.,.,TRBV5-1,TRBJ2-3,TGCGCCAGCAGCTTGGAAGGGGCAGGGGTCTCCTCAGATACGCAGTATTTT,CASSLEGAGVSSDTQYF
.,TRBD1,TRBV15,TRBJ2-7,TGTGCCACCAGCACGGACGGGACAGGGGGCCACGAGCAGTACTTC,CATSTDGTGGHEQYF
.,.,TRBV6-5,TRBJ1-1,TGTGCCAGCAGTTACGGACAGTTGAACACTGAAGCTTTCTTT,CASSYGQLNTEAFF
.,TRBD2,TRBV6-2/TRBV6-3,TRBJ2-1,TGTGCCAGCAGTTCTAGCGGGGCCTACAATGAGCAGTTCTTC,CASSSSGAYNEQFF
.,.,TRBV3-1/TRBV3-2,TRBJ1-2,TGTGCCAGCAGCCAAGGAGCGGGGATCTCAGGGCTCTATGGCTACACCTTC,CASSQGAGISGLYGYTF
.,.,TRBV6-5,TRBJ1-2,TGTGCCAGCAGTTACTCTCTTGGGGGAGGGTATGGCTACACCTTC,CASSYSLGGGYGYTF
few,TRBD1,TRBV5-1,TRBJ1-1,TGCGCCAGCAGCTTGGGTCCTGACAGGGAAAATGAAGCTTTCTTT,CASSLGPDRENEAFF
.,TRBD1,TRBV7-7,TRBJ2-5,TGTGCTAGCAGCTTAGCGCCTACAGGGGGCCAAGAGACCCAGTACTTC,CASSLAPTGGQETQYF
.,.,TRBV4-3,TRBJ1-4,TGCGCCAGCAGCCACGAACTGGCCCCAGGGGTTGGTGAAAAACTGTTTTTT,CASSHELAPGVGEKLFF
.,.,TRBV19,TRBJ1-4,TGTGCCACCGAACAGGGTAGAAGTGAAAAACTGTTTTTT,CATEQGRSEKLFF
.,.,TRBV7-9,TRBJ2-5,TGTGCCAGCAGCCCTTATAAGCCTACAGAGACCCAGTACTTC,CASSPYKPTETQYF
.,.,TRBV30,TRBJ1-4,TGTGCCTGGAGAGGATTAGACGGGATGTCGAGGTCACTGTTTTTT,CAWRGLDGMSRSLFF
once,.,TRBV15,TRBJ2-5,TGTGCCACTACCTCGGGGGACCTTAAGAAGACCCAGTACTTC,CATTSGDLKKTQYF
few,.,TRBV24-1,TRBJ1-1,TGTGCCACCAGTGGGGGACTCCTTGGCGCTGAAGCTTTCTTT,CATSGGLLGAEAFF
.,.,TRBV4-1,TRBJ2-7,TGCGCCAGCAGCCAAGGACAGTTTTCCCACGAGCAGTACTTC,CASSQGQFSHEQYF
.,.,TRBV6-5,TRBJ2-1,TGTGCCAGCAGTTACGGTGCGGGTTTGGATGAGCAGTTCTTC,CASSYGAGLDEQFF
.,TRBD1,TRBV6-5,TRBJ1-4,TGTGCCAGCATAGACAGGGGGCTGACTAATGAAAAACTGTTTTTT,CASIDRGLTNEKLFF
.,.,TRBV5-4,TRBJ2-1,TGTGCCAGCAGCTTTTTTAGCGCGCGGCTATACAATGAGCAGTTCTTC,CASSFFSARLYNEQFF
.,.,TRBV5-1,TRBJ2-1,TGCGCCAGCAGCTCCCTCCTGACAGTACAAGGCGATGAGCAGTTCTTC,CASSSLLTVQGDEQFF
.,.,TRBV5-1,TRBJ2-1,TGCGCCAGCAGCTTGACCCCCGACTCGCCGCGCAATGAGCAGTTCTTC,CASSLTPDSPRNEQFF
.,TRBD1,TRBV20-1,TRBJ1-1,TGCAGTGCCCAGGGGGACACTGAAGCTTTCTTT,CSAQGDTEAFF
.,.,TRBV27,TRBJ2-3,TGTGCCAGCAGTCCTCTAGGGGGTTCTACAGATACGCAGTATTTT,CASSPLGGSTDTQYF
.,TRBD1,TRBV5-1,TRBJ2-1,TGCGCCAGCAGCTTCCGGCCAGGGGGCTTTAATGAGCAGTTCTTC,CASSFRPGGFNEQFF
few,TRBD1,TRBV16,TRBJ1-1,TGTGCCAGCAGCCACCACAGGGGGCTGAGTGAAGCTTTCTTT,CASSHHRGLSEAFF
.,.,TRBV7-2,TRBJ1-6,TGTGCCAGCCGGGACACCAATTCACCCCTCCACTTT,CASRDTNSPLHF
.,.,TRBV13,TRBJ1-1,TGTGCCAGCAGCTTAGGAGGGGAAGGCACTGAAGCTTTCTTT,CASSLGGEGTEAFF
.,.,TRBV20-1,TRBJ2-5,TGCAGTGCTAGTCCGTATGTCGGGGGTCAAGAGACCCAGTACTTC,CSASPYVGGQETQYF
once,TRBD1,TRBV10-3,TRBJ2-1,TGTGCCATCAGGGACAGGGTGAGAAATGAGCAGTTCTTC,CAIRDRVRNEQFF
.,TRBD1,TRBV18,TRBJ1-5,TGTGCCAGCTCAGCGGGACAGAGCTACGATCAGCCCCAGCATTTT,CASSAGQSYDQPQHF
.,.,TRBV5-1,TRBJ2-5,TGCGCCAGCACGAGGTCGGTCGGAGAGACCCAGTACTTC,CASTRSVGETQYF
.,.,TRBV3-1/TRBV3-2,TRBJ2-5,TGTGCCAGCAGCCAAGAGTGGCGACACCGGCGAGAGACCCAGTACTTC,CASSQEWRHRRETQYF
.,.,TRBV2,TRBJ1-3,TGTGCCAGCAGTGAATCGGATGGGGCAGTTCCCCTCTTCTCTGGAAACACCATATATTTT,CASSESDGAVPLFSGNTIYF
.,TRBD1,TRBV9,TRBJ1-2,TGTGCCAGCAGCACACAGGGGTCTCTGTTCTATGGCTACACCTTC,CASSTQGSLFYGYTF